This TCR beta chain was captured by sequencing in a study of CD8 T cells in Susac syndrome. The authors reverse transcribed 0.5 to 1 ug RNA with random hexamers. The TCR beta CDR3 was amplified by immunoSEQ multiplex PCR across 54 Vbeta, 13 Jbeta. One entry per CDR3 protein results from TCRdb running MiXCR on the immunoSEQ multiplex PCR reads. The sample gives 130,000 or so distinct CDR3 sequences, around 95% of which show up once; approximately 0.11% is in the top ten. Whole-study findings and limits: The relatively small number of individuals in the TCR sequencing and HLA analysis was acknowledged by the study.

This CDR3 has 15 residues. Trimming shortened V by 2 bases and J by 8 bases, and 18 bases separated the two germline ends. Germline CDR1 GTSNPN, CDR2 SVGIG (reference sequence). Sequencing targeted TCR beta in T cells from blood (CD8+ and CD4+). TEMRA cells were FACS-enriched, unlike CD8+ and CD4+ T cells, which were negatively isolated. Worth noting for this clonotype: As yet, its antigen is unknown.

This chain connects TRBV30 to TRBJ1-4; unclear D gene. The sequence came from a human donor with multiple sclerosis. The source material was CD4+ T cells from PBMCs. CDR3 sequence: CAWSRTGSREEKLFF. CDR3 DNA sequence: TGTGCCTGGAGTCGTACTGGCAGCCGGGAGGAAAAACTGTTTTTT.